This T cell receptor beta chain originates from a study of T-cell memory formation after mild COVID-19. Study-wide results and limits: Contracting clones, day 15 to 85, had balanced CD4/CD8, and later expanders favored CD4+. There were some responding clones in pre-infection memory, which suggested that cross-reactive memory had joined.

The ends were cut back, 7 bases at V and 7 bases at J, with 10 bases in the middle. Germline lookup yields CDR1 DFQATT and CDR2 SNEGSKA (reference sequence). This CDR3 spans 11 amino acids. With respect to this clonotype: Its antigen is as yet unknown.

5'RACE, which relied on constant-segment primers, yielded TCR alpha and TCR beta cDNA libraries carrying sample barcodes and UMIs. TCRdb re-analysed the 5' RACE reads in MiXCR, keeping a single row per CDR3 protein. This sample has around 410,000 distinct CDR3 sequences; 20% to 25% occur once, and the top ten carry over 10%. The sequencing input was PBMCs or a T cell subset sorted from them (not recorded which). J is TRBJ2-2 and V is TRBV20-1; no firm D call. This receptor was identified in an adult woman who had mild COVID-19 (a few samples of this study predate the infection). Cell type and time point are not known. The CDR3 DNA sequence: TGCAGTGTCAGTAAGGGCGGGGAGCTGTTTTTT. Amino acids: CSVSKGGELFF.